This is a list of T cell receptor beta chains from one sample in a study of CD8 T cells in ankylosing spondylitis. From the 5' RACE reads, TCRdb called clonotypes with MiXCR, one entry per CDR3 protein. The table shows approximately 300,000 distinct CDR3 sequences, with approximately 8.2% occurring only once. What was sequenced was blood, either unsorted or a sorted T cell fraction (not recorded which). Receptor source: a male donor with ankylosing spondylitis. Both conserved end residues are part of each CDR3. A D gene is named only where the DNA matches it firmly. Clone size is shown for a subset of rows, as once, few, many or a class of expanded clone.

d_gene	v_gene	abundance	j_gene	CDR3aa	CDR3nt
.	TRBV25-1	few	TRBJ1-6	CASTRGTYNSPLHF	TGTGCCAGCACGAGGGGGACCTATAATTCACCCCTCCACTTT
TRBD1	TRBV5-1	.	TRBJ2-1	CASSYSGTGDNEQFF	TGCGCCAGCAGCTACTCCGGGACAGGGGACAATGAGCAGTTCTTC
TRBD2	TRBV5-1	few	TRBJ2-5	CASSSLAVGETQYF	TGCGCCAGCAGCTCTCTAGCGGTGGGTGAGACCCAGTACTTC
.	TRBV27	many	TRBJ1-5	CASGWDLAPQHF	TGTGCCAGCGGTTGGGATCTCGCGCCCCAGCATTTT
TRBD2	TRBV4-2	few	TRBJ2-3	CASSQVSGSTDTQYF	TGTGCCAGCAGCCAAGTTAGCGGGAGCACAGATACGCAGTATTTT
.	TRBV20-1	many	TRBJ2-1	CSARLPGGGNEQFF	TGCAGTGCTAGATTACCGGGCGGTGGGAATGAGCAGTTCTTC
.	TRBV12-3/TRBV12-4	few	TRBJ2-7	CASSARGWVSYEQYF	TGTGCCAGCAGTGCCCGGGGTTGGGTTTCTTACGAGCAGTACTTC
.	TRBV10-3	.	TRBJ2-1	CAISESGSGFF	TGTGCCATCAGTGAGTCAGGGTCCGGCTTCTTC
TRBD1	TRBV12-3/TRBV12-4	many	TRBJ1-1	CASTMGQGNTEAFF	TGTGCCAGCACCATGGGACAGGGGAACACTGAAGCTTTCTTT
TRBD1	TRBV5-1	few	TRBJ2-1	CASSLDRGRQFF	TGCGCCAGCAGCTTGGACAGGGGTCGGCAGTTCTTC
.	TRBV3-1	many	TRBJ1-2	CASSSGTRYGYTF	TGTGCCAGCAGCTCCGGGACCCGCTATGGCTACACCTTC
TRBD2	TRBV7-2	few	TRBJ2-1	CASSFQTGTTIFDEQFF	TGTGCCAGCAGCTTCCAAACCGGGACTACCATTTTCGATGAGCAGTTCTTC
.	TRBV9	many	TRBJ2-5	CASSEIHGPAGQETQYF	TGTGCCAGCAGCGAAATCCATGGTCCAGCGGGACAGGAGACCCAGTACTTC
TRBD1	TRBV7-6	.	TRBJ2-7	CASSLDRDSSYEQYF	TGTGCCAGCAGCTTAGACAGGGACAGCTCCTACGAGCAGTACTTC
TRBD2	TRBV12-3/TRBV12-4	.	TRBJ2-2	CASSPRGLLAVANTGELFF	TGTGCCAGCAGCCCTAGGGGGTTACTAGCGGTTGCAAACACCGGGGAGCTGTTTTTT
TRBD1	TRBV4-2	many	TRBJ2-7	CASSQDRNRGLISSYEQYF	TGTGCCAGCAGCCAAGATCGGAACAGGGGGCTTATCAGCTCCTACGAGCAGTACTTC
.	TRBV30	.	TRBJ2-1	CAWSTGPRRFF	TGTGCCTGGAGTACCGGGCCCAGGCGGTTCTTC
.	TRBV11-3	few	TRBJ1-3	CASSVGGNTIYF	TGTGCCAGCAGCGTCGGCGGAAACACCATATATTTT
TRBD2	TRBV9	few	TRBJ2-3	CASSVAALAGRADTQYF	TGTGCCAGCAGCGTAGCGGCACTAGCGGGAAGGGCAGATACGCAGTATTTT
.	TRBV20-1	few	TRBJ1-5	CSAARDSKNQPQHF	TGCAGTGCGGCCCGAGACAGTAAAAATCAGCCCCAGCATTTT
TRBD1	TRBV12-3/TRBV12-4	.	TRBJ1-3	CASSFGTGSGNTIYF	TGTGCCAGCAGTTTCGGGACAGGCTCTGGAAACACCATATATTTT
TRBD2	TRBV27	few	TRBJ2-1	CASTASGRQFF	TGTGCCAGCACGGCTAGCGGGAGACAATTCTTC
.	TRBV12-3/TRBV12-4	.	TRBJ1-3	CASSQLGRPIYF	TGTGCCAGCAGTCAACTGGGGCGCCCCATATATTTT
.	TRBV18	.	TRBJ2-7	CASSPGPNYEQYF	TGTGCCAGCTCACCGGGGCCGAACTACGAGCAGTACTTC
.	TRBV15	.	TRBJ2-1	CATSRDQQFYEFF	TGTGCCACCAGCAGAGATCAGCAGTTTTATGAGTTCTTC
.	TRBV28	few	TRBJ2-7	CASTFRGHSYEQYF	TGTGCCAGCACCTTTCGGGGGCACTCCTACGAGCAGTACTTC
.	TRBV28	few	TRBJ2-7	CASSRRENYEQYF	TGTGCCAGCAGCCGGAGGGAAAACTACGAGCAGTACTTC
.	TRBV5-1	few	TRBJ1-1	CASSSGASGVLDTEAFF	TGCGCCAGCAGCTCGGGCGCCTCGGGGGTTTTGGACACTGAAGCTTTCTTT
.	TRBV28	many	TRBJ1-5	CASSSETRGGGQPQHF	TGTGCCAGCAGTTCCGAAACACGGGGGGGCGGTCAGCCCCAGCATTTT
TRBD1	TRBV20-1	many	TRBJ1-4	CSATGTATNEKLFF	TGCAGTGCTACCGGGACAGCAACTAATGAAAAACTGTTTTTT
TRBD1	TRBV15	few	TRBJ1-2	CATSRDREGAIYGYTF	TGTGCCACCAGCAGAGATCGCGAGGGGGCAATCTATGGCTACACCTTC
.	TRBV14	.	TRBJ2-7	CASSPIRGWGYEQYF	TGTGCCAGCAGCCCCATTAGGGGATGGGGCTACGAGCAGTACTTC
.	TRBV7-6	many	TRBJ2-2	CASSLVANTNTGELFF	TGTGCCAGCAGCTTAGTGGCAAATACGAACACCGGGGAGCTGTTTTTT
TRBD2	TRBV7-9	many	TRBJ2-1	CASPGGSDEQFF	TGTGCCAGCCCGGGGGGGTCGGATGAGCAGTTCTTC
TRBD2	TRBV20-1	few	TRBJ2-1	CSARGTRSFNEQFF	TGCAGTGCTAGAGGGACTAGAAGTTTCAATGAGCAGTTCTTC
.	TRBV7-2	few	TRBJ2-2	CASSLARLELFF	TGTGCCAGCAGCTTAGCGCGGCTTGAGCTGTTTTTT
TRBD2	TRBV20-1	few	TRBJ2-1	CSARRLAGVYNEQFF	TGCAGTGCTAGAAGACTAGCGGGGGTCTACAATGAGCAGTTCTTC
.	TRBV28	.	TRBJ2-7	CASRRTRAVEQYF	TGTGCCAGCAGGAGGACCAGGGCCGTGGAGCAGTACTTC
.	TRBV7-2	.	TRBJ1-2	CASSLDFGAEGYTF	TGTGCCAGCAGCTTAGACTTCGGAGCGGAGGGCTACACCTTC
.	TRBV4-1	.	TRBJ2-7	CASSPWRDGEQYF	TGCGCCAGCAGCCCTTGGCGGGATGGCGAGCAGTACTTC
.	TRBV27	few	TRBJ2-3	CASSYGVPRTTDTQYF	TGTGCCAGCAGTTACGGGGTCCCAAGAACAACAGATACGCAGTATTTT
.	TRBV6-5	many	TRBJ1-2	CASSSDLVTYGYTF	TGTGCCAGCAGTTCGGATCTAGTGACGTATGGCTACACCTTC
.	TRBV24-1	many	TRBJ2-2	CATSDIGQSTGELFF	TGTGCCACCAGTGATATAGGACAGTCCACCGGGGAGCTGTTTTTT
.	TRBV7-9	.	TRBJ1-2	CASSLIQGSYGYTF	TGTGCCAGCAGCTTAATCCAGGGGAGCTATGGCTACACCTTC
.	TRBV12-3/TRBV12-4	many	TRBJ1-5	CASSFGLVNQPQHF	TGTGCCAGCAGTTTTGGTTTGGTCAATCAGCCCCAGCATTTT
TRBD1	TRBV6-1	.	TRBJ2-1	CAGRQGASRNEQFF	TGTGCCGGACGGCAGGGGGCAAGTCGGAATGAGCAGTTCTTC